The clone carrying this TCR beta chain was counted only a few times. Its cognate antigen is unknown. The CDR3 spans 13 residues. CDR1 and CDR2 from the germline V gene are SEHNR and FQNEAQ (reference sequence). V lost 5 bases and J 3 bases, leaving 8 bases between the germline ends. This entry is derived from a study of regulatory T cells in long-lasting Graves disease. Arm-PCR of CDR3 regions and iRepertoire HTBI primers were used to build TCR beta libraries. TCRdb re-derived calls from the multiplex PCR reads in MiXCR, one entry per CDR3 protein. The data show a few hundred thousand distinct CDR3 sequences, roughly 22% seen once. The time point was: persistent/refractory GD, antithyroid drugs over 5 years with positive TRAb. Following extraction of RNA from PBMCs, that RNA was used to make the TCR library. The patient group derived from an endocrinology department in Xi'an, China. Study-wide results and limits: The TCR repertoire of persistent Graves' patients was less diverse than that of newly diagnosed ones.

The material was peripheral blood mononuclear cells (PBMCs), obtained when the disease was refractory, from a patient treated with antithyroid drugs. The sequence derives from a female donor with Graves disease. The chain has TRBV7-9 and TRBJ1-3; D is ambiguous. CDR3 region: CASSTTDGNTIYF. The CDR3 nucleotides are TGTGCCAGCAGCACGACGGATGGAAACACCATATATTTT.